Presented here are 9 T cell receptor beta chains from one specimen sequenced in a study of beta chain bispecific antibodies for T cell cancers (dated by TCRdb to about 2021). The treatment or condition label here, explained by the study, means: alpha-V12: anti-TRBV12 scFv linked to anti-CD3 scFv. T cells were expanded from blood mononuclear cells for two to three days with either the anti-CD3 antibody OKT3 or CD3/CD28 Dynabeads. The receptor library was made with 5' RACE. Sequencing relied on an Illumina MiSeq. The raw public data were reprocessed by TCRdb itself: fastp quality trimming at Q25, MiXCR clonotype calling, in-frame beta chains only. CDR3 protein sequences are deduplicated, and each keeps its most common genes and DNA. Here the sample has 20,000 to 25,000 distinct CDR3 sequences; about 2% occur a single time. The ten top clones hold about 4.8% of the sample. Results the study describes overall, beyond this receptor: Every sequenced sample contained a mix of leukemia cell line cells and normal T cells, and most targeted TRBV signal came from the leukemia cells rather than from the normal T cells. Relative to anti-CD19, anti-TRBV12 exposure cut the share of total TRBV signal from TRBV12-3 by almost 99%, while TRBV12-4 dropped by 36.5%, which was not significant.

These receptors' targets are unknown. The source material was healthy donor T cells cultured with leukemia cells, sampled from a culture containing a bispecific antibody targeting TCR Vbeta12. The source of these receptors is a human donor in good health. Some clones in this sample may be carry-over from other donors' samples.

This clonotype was counted at least ten times. V is TRBV3-1 and J is TRBJ2-3; D perhaps matches TRBD1 (6 bases). CDR1 LGHDT and CDR2 YNNKEL come from the germline V gene (reference sequence). The V gene lost 4 bases and the J gene lost 2 bases, with 10 bases spanning the gap. This CDR3 has 14 amino acids. CDR3 DNA sequence: TGTGCCAGCAGCCTAGGGACAAACACAGATACGCAGTATTTT. Its translation is CASSLGTNTDTQYF.

In this sample, this clonotype turned up many times. The chain employs TRBV27 and TRBJ1-1; 11 nucleotides match TRBD1. Trimming at V came to 3 bases and at J to 4 bases, leaving 7 bases not matched to a gene. In germline, CDR1 is MNHEY, CDR2 SMNVEV (reference sequence). The CDR3 loop spans 16 amino acids. CDR3 DNA: TGTGCCAGCAGTTTTCACCCCGGACAGGGGGCCACTGAAGCTTTCTTT. Amino acid sequence: CASSFHPGQGATEAFF.

The V call is TRBV28, the J call TRBJ1-1; 8 bases agree with TRBD1. J gave up 6 bases and V 6 bases, and 3 bases lay outside the gene matches. This CDR3 comprises 12 residues. Per the germline V gene, CDR1 is MDHEN and CDR2 is SYDVKM. CDR3 DNA sequence: TGTGCCAGCAGGGAACAGGGGGCTGAAGCTTTCTTT. This codes for CASREQGAEAFF.

This clonotype was observed at least ten times. The chain employs TRBV19 and TRBJ2-7; perhaps TRBD1 as D (6 bases). Trimming left V 0 bases short and J 3 bases short, with 9 bases between. The CDR3 extends over 14 amino acids. Germline V CDR1 and CDR2: LNHDA, SQIVND (reference sequence). CDR3 in amino acids: CASSIDGDNYEQYF. DNA of the CDR3: TGTGCCAGTAGTATAGATGGGGACAACTACGAGCAGTACTTC. Supplemented by reference TRBV19 and TRBJ2-7, the full variable domain reads DGGITQSPKYLFRKEGQNVTLSCEQNLNHDAMYWYRQDPGQGLRLIYYSQIVNDFQKGDIAEGYSVSREKKESFPLTVTSAQKNPTAFYLCASSIDGDNYEQYFGPGTRLTVT.

This clonotype has ten or more counts. The chain is built from TRBV1 and TRBJ1-5; the table's D call TRBD1 went unverified against the DNA. TRBV1 corresponds to a pseudogene. This CDR3 spans 12 amino acids. The DNA for the CDR3 is TGCACCAGCAGCCATAAAAGGGGACCCCAGCATTTT. It yields the protein CTSSHKRGPQHF.

In its sample, this clonotype was seen many times. The gene calls are TRBV3-1 and TRBJ2-1, with 11 bases fitting TRBD1. The CDR3 length is 15 residues. Germline trimming cut 6 bases from V and 9 bases from J; bases unmatched to any gene: 10. Germline V gene sequence: CDR1 LGHDT, CDR2 YNNKEL (reference sequence). CDR3 nucleotides: TGTGCCAGCAGTCGGTCCGGGACAGGGGGTATTGAGCAGTTCTTC. Translating gives CASSRSGTGGIEQFF.

This clonotype was seen repeatedly, ten times or more. The chain joins TRBV7-2 to TRBJ2-2; D is possibly TRBD1 (6 bases). Germline CDR1 reads SGHTA; CDR2 reads FQGNSA. Trimming removed 5 bases at V and 0 bases at J, with 10 bases between. The CDR3 covers 15 residues. CDR3 residues: CASSVQGTNTGELFF. CDR3 nucleotide sequence: TGTGCCAGCAGCGTACAGGGCACGAACACCGGGGAGCTGTTTTTT.

This clonotype was recorded at least ten times. V usage is TRBV27 and J usage is TRBJ2-3; D could derive from TRBD1 or TRBD2 (6 bases each). Trimming cost V 0 bases and J 0 bases, with 19 bases left between them. From germline, CDR1 is MNHEY and CDR2 SMNVEV (reference sequence). The CDR3 consists of 19 residues. The CDR3 region has the DNA TGTGCCAGCAGTTTATCGATAACAGAGGGGGGCCCTAGCACAGATACGCAGTATTTT. Translation: CASSLSITEGGPSTDTQYF.

This clonotype was observed at least ten times. The chain has TRBV19 and TRBJ2-1; D could derive from TRBD1 or TRBD2 (6 bases each). There are 13 residues in the CDR3. Trimming pared 7 bases from V and 9 bases from J, leaving 16 bases between. Germline CDR1 is LNHDA and CDR2 is SQIVND (reference sequence). The CDR3 here is CASIKGGEAEQFF. CDR3 DNA: TGTGCCAGTATCAAGGGGGGCGAGGCTGAGCAGTTCTTC.